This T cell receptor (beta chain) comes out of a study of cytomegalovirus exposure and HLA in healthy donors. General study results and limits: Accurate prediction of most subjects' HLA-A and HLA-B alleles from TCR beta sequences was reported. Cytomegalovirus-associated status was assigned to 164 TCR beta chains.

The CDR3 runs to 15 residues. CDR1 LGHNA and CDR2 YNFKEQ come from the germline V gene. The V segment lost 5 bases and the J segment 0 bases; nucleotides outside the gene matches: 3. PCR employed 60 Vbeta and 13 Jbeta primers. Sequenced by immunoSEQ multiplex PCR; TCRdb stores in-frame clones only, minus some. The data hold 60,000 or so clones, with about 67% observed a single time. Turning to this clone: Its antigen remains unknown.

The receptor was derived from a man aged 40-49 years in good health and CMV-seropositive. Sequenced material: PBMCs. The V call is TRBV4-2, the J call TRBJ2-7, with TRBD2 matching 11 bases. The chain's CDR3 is CASSETSGGSYEQYF. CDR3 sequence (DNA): TGTGCCAGCAGCGAAACTAGCGGGGGCTCCTACGAGCAGTACTTC.